The 2 T cell receptor beta chains below all came from one sample that was sequenced in a study of T cells in Graves' hyperthyroidism and ophthalmopathy. RNA transcripts were the template for amplifying TCR beta CDR3 regions. HTBI primers drove first-round RT-PCR of the TCR CDR3. TCRdb redid the calling of the multiplex PCR reads with MiXCR, one entry per CDR3 protein. The data contain about 320,000 distinct CDR3 sequences, approximately 15% of them seen just once; the ten biggest clones take up roughly 31%. Sequencing was carried out using blood. These receptors were taken from a man aged 25-45 years with Graves' hyperthyroidism.

This clonotype appeared many times. V and J are TRBV27 and TRBJ2-5; 10 nucleotides line up with TRBD2. CDR3 size: 14 residues. Germline V gene lookup returns CDR1 MNHEY and CDR2 SMNVEV (reference sequence). Losses at the gene ends were 5 bases for V and 13 bases for J; bases not matched to a gene: 13. DNA for the CDR3: TGTGCCAGCAGTGAGGCCGCGGCTAGCGGGAGACCGTACTTC. It is translated as CASSEAAASGRPYF.

J is TRBJ2-1 and V is TRBV29-1; 7 bases agree with TRBD2. This CDR3 comprises 14 residues. Per germline, CDR1 SQVTM and CDR2 ANQGSEA. Germline trimming cut 7 bases from V and 13 bases from J; bases unmatched to any gene: 19. This chain's CDR3 is CSAVMRGRGNIQFF. The CDR3 region has the DNA TGCAGCGCCGTCATGCGCGGGAGAGGCAACATTCAGTTCTTC.